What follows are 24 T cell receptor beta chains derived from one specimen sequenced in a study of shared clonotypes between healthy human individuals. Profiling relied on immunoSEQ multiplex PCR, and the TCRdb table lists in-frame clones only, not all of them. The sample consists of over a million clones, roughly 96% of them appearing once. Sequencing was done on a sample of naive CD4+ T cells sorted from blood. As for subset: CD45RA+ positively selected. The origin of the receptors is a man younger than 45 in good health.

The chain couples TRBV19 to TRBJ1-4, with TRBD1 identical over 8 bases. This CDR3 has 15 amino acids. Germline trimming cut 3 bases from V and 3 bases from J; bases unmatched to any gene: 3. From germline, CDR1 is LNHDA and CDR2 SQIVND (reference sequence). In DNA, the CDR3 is TGTGCCAGTAGTATTAGGGGACAGGCTAATGAAAAACTGTTTTTT. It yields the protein CASSIRGQANEKLFF.

The DNA for the CDR3 is TGCAGCGTTGAAAGGGAGGGCAGATACAATGAGCAGTTCTTC. Protein product: CSVEREGRYNEQFF. The chain employs TRBV29-1 and TRBJ2-1, with 7 bases identical to TRBD2. J was trimmed by 4 bases and V by 2 bases; bases with no gene match: 5. The CDR3 consists of 14 residues. The germline gives CDR1 SQVTM, CDR2 ANQGSEA.

The CDR3: CASSLEAGGSASYNEQFF. Written as DNA, the CDR3 is TGTGCCAGCAGCTTAGAAGCTGGCGGGAGTGCGTCCTACAATGAGCAGTTCTTC. The chain is built from TRBV7-2 and TRBJ2-1; 7 positions match TRBD2. The CDR3 extends over 18 amino acids. In germline, CDR1 is SGHTA, CDR2 FQGNSA. V was pared by 1 base and J by 1 base, with 10 bases of the junction left unmatched. Full variable domain (rest looked up from reference TRBV7-2 and TRBJ2-1): GAGVSQSPSNKVTEKGKDVELRCDPISGHTALYWYRQSLGQGLEFLIYFQGNSAPDKSGLPSDRFSAERTGGSVSTLTIQRTQQEDSAVYLCASSLEAGGSASYNEQFFGPGTRLTVL.

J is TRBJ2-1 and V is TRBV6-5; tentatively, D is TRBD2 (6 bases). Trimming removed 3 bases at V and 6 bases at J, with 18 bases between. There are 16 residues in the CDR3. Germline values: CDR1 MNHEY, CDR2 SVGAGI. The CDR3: CASSYGGGWRGNEQFF. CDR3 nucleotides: TGTGCCAGCAGTTATGGAGGCGGGTGGAGGGGCAATGAGCAGTTCTTC.

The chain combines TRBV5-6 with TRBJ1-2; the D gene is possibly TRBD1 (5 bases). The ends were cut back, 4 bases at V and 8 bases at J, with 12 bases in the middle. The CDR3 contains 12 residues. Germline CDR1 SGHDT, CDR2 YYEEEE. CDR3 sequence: CASSGQGFGYTF. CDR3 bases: TGTGCCAGCAGCGGTCAGGGTTTCGGCTACACCTTC.

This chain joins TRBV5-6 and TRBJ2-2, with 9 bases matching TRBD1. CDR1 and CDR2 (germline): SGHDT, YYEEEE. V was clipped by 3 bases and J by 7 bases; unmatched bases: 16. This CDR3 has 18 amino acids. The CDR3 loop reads CASSSGLRDRAMVGELFF. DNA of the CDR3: TGTGCCAGCAGCTCCGGCTTAAGGGACAGGGCGATGGTCGGGGAGCTGTTTTTT.

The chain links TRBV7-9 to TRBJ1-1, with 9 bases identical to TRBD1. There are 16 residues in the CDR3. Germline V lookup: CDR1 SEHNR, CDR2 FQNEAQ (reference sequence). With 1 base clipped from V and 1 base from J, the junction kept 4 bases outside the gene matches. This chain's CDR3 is CASSLGRDRENTEAFF. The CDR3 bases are TGTGCCAGCAGCTTAGGCCGGGACAGGGAGAACACTGAAGCTTTCTTT. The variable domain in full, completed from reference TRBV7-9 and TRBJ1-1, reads DTGVSQNPRHKITKRGQNVTFRCDPISEHNRLYWYRQTLGQGPEFLTYFQNEAQLEKSRLLSDRFSAERPKGSFSTLEIQRTEQGDSAMYLCASSLGRDRENTEAFFGQGTRLTVV.

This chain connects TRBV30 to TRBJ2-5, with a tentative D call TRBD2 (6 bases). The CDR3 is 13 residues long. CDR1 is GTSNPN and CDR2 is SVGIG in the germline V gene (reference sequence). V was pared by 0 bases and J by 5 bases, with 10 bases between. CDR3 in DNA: TGTGCCTGGAGTGTTGGAGGGATGGAGACCCAGTACTTC. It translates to CAWSVGGMETQYF.

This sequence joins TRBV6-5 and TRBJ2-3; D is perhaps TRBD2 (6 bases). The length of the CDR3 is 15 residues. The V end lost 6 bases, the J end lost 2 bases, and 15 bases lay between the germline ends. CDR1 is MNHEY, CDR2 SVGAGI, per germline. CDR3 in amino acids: CASRRTSFPTDTQYF. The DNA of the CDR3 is TGTGCCAGCAGGAGAACTAGCTTTCCCACAGATACGCAGTATTTT.

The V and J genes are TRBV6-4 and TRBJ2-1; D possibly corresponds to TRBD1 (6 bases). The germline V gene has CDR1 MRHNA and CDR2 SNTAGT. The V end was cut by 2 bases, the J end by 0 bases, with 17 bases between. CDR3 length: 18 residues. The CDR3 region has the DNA TGTGCCAGCAGTGACCCCCCGCCAGGGGTTAGCTCCTACAATGAGCAGTTCTTC. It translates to CASSDPPPGVSSYNEQFF.

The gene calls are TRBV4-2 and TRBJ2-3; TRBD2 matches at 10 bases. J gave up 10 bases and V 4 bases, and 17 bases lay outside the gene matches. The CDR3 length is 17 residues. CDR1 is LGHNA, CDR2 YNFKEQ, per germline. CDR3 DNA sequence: TGTGCCAGCAGCCGATCTCGGCTAGCGGGAGTAGAGGGGGCGCAGTATTTT. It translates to CASSRSRLAGVEGAQYF.

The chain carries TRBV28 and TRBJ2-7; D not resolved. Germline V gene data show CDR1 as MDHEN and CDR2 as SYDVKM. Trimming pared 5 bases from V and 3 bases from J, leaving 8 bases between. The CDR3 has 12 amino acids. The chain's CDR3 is CASSIIFYEQYF. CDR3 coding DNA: TGTGCCAGCAGTATTATCTTCTACGAGCAGTACTTC.

In DNA, the CDR3 is TGTGCCAGCAATCCTAGCGGCTTTCGAGAGACCCAGTACTTC. This translates into CASNPSGFRETQYF. This chain joins TRBV28 and TRBJ2-5; 7 positions match TRBD2. The CDR3 has 14 amino acids. The V segment lost 7 bases and the J segment 4 bases; nucleotides outside the gene matches: 9. Germline assignment: CDR1 MDHEN and CDR2 SYDVKM. The full variable domain, with the rest looked up from reference TRBV28 and TRBJ2-5, is DVKVTQSSRYLVKRTGEKVFLECVQDMDHENMFWYRQDPGLGLRLIYFSYDVKMKEKGDIPEGYSVSREKKERFSLILESASTNQTSMYLCASNPSGFRETQYFGPGTRLLVL.

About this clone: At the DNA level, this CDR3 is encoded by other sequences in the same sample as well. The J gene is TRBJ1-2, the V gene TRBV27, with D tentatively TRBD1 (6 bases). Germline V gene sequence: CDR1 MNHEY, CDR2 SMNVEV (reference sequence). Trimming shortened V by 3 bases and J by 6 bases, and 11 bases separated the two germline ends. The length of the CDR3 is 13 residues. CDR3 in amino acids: CASSFRQGHGYTF. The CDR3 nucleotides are TGTGCCAGCAGTTTCCGGCAGGGGCATGGCTACACCTTC.

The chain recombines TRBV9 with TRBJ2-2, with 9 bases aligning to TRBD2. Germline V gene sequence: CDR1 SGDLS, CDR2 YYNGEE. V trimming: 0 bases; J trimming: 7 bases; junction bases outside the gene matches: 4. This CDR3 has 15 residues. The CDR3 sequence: CASSVVAGASGELFF. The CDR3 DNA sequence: TGTGCCAGCAGCGTAGTAGCGGGAGCGAGCGGGGAGCTGTTTTTT. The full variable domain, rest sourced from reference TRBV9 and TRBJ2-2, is DSGVTQTPKHLITATGQRVTLRCSPRSGDLSVYWYQQSLDQGLQFLIQYYNGEERAKGNILERFSAQQFPDLHSELNLSSLELGDSALYFCASSVVAGASGELFFGEGSRLTVL.

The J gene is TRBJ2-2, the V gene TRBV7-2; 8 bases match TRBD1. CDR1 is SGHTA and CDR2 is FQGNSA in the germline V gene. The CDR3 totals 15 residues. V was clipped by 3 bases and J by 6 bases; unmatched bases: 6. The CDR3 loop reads CASSLRQGYSGELFF. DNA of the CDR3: TGTGCCAGCAGCTTGCGACAGGGGTACTCCGGGGAGCTGTTTTTT. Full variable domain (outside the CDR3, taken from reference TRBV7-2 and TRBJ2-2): GAGVSQSPSNKVTEKGKDVELRCDPISGHTALYWYRQSLGQGLEFLIYFQGNSAPDKSGLPSDRFSAERTGGSVSTLTIQRTQQEDSAVYLCASSLRQGYSGELFFGEGSRLTVL.

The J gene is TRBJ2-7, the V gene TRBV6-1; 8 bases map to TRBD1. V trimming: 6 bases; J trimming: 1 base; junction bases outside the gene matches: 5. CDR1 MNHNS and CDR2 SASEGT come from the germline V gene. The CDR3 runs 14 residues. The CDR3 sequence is CASSRRQGSYEQYF. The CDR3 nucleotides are TGTGCCAGCAGCAGAAGACAGGGGTCCTACGAGCAGTACTTC.

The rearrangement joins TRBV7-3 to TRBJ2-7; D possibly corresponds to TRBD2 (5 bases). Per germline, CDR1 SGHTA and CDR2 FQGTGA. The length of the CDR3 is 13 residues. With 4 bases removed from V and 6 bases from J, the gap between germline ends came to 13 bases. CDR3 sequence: CASSSGLAGEQYF. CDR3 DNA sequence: TGTGCCAGCAGCTCGGGCCTTGCGGGCGAGCAGTACTTC.

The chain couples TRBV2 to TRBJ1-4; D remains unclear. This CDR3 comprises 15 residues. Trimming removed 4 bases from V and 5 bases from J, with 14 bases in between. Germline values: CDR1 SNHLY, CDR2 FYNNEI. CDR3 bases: TGTGCCAGCAGTGTTGGGCCATTAGGGAATGAAAAACTGTTTTTT. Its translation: CASSVGPLGNEKLFF.

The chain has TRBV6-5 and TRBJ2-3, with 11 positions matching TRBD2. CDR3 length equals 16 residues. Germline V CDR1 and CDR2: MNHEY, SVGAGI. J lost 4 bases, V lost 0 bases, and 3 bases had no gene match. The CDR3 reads CASSYSNSGRADTQYF. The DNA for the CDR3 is TGTGCCAGCAGTTACTCGAATAGCGGGAGGGCAGATACGCAGTATTTT.

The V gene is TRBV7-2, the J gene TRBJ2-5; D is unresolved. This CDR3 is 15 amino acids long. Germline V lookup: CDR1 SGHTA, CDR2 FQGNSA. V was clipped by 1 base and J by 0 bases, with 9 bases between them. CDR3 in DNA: TGTGCCAGCAGCTTAGACGGCATGTACCAAGAGACCCAGTACTTC. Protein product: CASSLDGMYQETQYF.

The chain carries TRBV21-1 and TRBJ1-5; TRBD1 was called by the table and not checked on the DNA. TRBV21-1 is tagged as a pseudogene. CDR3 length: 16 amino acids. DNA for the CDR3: TGTGCCAGCACAAAACCGGGACAGGGCCTCAATCAGCCCCAGCATTTT. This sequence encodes CASTKPGQGLNQPQHF.

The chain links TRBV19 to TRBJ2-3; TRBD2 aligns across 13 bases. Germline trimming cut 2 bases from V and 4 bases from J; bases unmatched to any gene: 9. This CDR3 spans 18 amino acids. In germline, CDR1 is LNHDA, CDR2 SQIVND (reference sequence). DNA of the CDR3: TGTGCCAGTAGTATATCCGGACTAGCGGGAGTTCATGCAGATACGCAGTATTTT. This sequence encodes CASSISGLAGVHADTQYF.

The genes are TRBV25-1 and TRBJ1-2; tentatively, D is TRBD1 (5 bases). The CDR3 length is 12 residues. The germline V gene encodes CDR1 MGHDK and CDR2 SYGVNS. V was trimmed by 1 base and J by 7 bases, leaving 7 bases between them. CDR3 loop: CASSELGGGYTF. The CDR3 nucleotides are TGTGCCAGCAGTGAATTGGGGGGTGGCTACACCTTC.